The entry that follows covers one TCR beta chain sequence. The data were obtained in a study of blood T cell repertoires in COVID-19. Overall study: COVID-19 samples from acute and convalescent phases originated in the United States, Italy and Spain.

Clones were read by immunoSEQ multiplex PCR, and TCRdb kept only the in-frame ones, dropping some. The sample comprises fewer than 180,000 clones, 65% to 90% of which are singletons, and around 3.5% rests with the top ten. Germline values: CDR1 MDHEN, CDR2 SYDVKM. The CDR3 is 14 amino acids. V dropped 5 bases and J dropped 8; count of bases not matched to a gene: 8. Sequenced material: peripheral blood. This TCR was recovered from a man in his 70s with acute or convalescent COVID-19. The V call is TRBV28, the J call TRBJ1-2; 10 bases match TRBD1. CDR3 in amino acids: CASSPGTGAGGYTF. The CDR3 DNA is TGTGCCAGCAGTCCCGGGACAGGGGCGGGAGGCTACACCTTC.